The rows below give T cell receptor beta chains drawn from one sample of a study of CD4 T cells in relation to SARS-CoV-2 and coronaviruses. Repertoires were generated with immunoSEQ multiplex PCR, while TCRdb's copy carries only in-frame clones and drops some. Here the sample spans 38,000 or so clones, roughly 80% being singletons. The antigens these receptors bind are not known. Sequencing was done on a sample of memory CD4+ T cells from PBMCs, cultured in vitro. These receptors originate from an adult with COVID-19. The CDR3 runs from the conserved cysteine through the conserved F or W. The order of the fields is D gene, V gene, J gene, CDR3 length, clone size, CDR3 protein, CDR3 DNA. D genes are given only for firm matches. Some rows mark clone size as missing; the rest say once, few, many or name a class of expanded clone.

d_call: TRBD2; v_call: TRBV5-4; j_call: TRBJ2-7; cdr3_length: 14; clone_size: -; cdr3_aa: CASGRAGGPHEQYF; cdr3_nt: TGTGCCAGCGGCCGGGCGGGAGGGCCCCACGAGCAGTACTTC
d_call: -; v_call: TRBV19; j_call: TRBJ2-2; cdr3_length: 13; clone_size: -; cdr3_aa: CASVRAGTGELFF; cdr3_nt: TGTGCCTCCGTGAGGGCGGGCACCGGGGAGCTGTTTTTT
d_call: -; v_call: TRBV10-3; j_call: TRBJ1-1; cdr3_length: 15; clone_size: -; cdr3_aa: CAISEVTAKNTEAFF; cdr3_nt: TGTGCCATCAGTGAAGTGACAGCGAAGAACACTGAAGCTTTCTTT
d_call: -; v_call: TRBV12-5; j_call: TRBJ2-2; cdr3_length: 17; clone_size: once; cdr3_aa: CASGLVVGTLNTGELFF; cdr3_nt: TGTGCTAGTGGTTTGGTAGTGGGGACATTGAACACCGGGGAGCTGTTTTTT
d_call: -; v_call: TRBV20-1; j_call: TRBJ2-7; cdr3_length: 12; clone_size: -; cdr3_aa: CSASLGTVEQYF; cdr3_nt: TGCAGTGCTAGTCTTGGGACTGTCGAGCAGTACTTC
d_call: TRBD1; v_call: TRBV28; j_call: TRBJ2-1; cdr3_length: 13; clone_size: -; cdr3_aa: CASRLVPQGSPFF; cdr3_nt: TGTGCCAGCAGGCTAGTCCCACAGGGGTCGCCGTTCTTC
d_call: TRBD1; v_call: TRBV30; j_call: TRBJ1-2; cdr3_length: 14; clone_size: -; cdr3_aa: CAWSAGGTGNGYTF; cdr3_nt: TGTGCCTGGAGTGCGGGAGGGACAGGGAATGGCTACACCTTC
d_call: TRBD2; v_call: TRBV5-1; j_call: TRBJ2-3; cdr3_length: 14; clone_size: -; cdr3_aa: CASSFLAGTDTQYF; cdr3_nt: TGCGCCAGCAGCTTCCTAGCGGGCACAGATACGCAGTATTTT
d_call: TRBD1; v_call: TRBV5-1; j_call: TRBJ1-1; cdr3_length: 15; clone_size: -; cdr3_aa: CASSDRPGQRAEAFF; cdr3_nt: TGCGCCAGCAGTGATAGACCGGGACAGAGGGCTGAAGCTTTCTTT
d_call: -; v_call: TRBV6-2/TRBV6-3; j_call: TRBJ2-5; cdr3_length: 13; clone_size: -; cdr3_aa: CASSPDFAETQYF; cdr3_nt: TGTGCCAGCAGCCCCGACTTTGCAGAGACCCAGTACTTC
d_call: -; v_call: TRBV19; j_call: TRBJ2-2; cdr3_length: 13; clone_size: -; cdr3_aa: CASAWRTSGELFF; cdr3_nt: TGTGCCAGTGCTTGGCGGACAAGCGGGGAGCTGTTTTTT
d_call: -; v_call: TRBV20-1; j_call: TRBJ2-7; cdr3_length: 11; clone_size: -; cdr3_aa: CSARDGYEQYF; cdr3_nt: TGCAGTGCTAGAGATGGGTACGAGCAGTACTTC
d_call: -; v_call: TRBV18; j_call: TRBJ2-2; cdr3_length: 15; clone_size: -; cdr3_aa: CASSPLDGNTGELFF; cdr3_nt: TGTGCCAGCTCACCCCTGGACGGGAACACCGGGGAGCTGTTTTTT
d_call: TRBD2; v_call: TRBV5-1; j_call: TRBJ2-3; cdr3_length: 16; clone_size: -; cdr3_aa: CASSTGTSGKGDTQYF; cdr3_nt: TGCGCCAGCAGCACCGGGACTAGCGGGAAAGGAGATACGCAGTATTTT
d_call: -; v_call: TRBV4-1; j_call: TRBJ2-5; cdr3_length: 15; clone_size: -; cdr3_aa: CASSQGRQAQETQYF; cdr3_nt: TGCGCCAGCAGCCAAGGGAGGCAGGCCCAAGAGACCCAGTACTTC
d_call: TRBD2; v_call: TRBV6-5; j_call: TRBJ2-5; cdr3_length: 15; clone_size: -; cdr3_aa: CASSSGLAVRETQYF; cdr3_nt: TGTGCCAGCAGTTCGGGACTAGCCGTCAGGGAGACCCAGTACTTC
d_call: -; v_call: TRBV11-2; j_call: TRBJ1-1; cdr3_length: 15; clone_size: -; cdr3_aa: CARMDSGHENTEAFF; cdr3_nt: TGTGCCAGGATGGACTCGGGACACGAGAACACTGAAGCTTTCTTT
d_call: TRBD2; v_call: TRBV5-4; j_call: TRBJ2-7; cdr3_length: 15; clone_size: once; cdr3_aa: CASSPEGGLAYEQYF; cdr3_nt: TGTGCCAGCAGCCCGGAGGGAGGACTAGCCTACGAGCAGTACTTC